Below are 22 T cell receptor beta chains sequenced from a single sample in a study of beta chain features in type 1 diabetes. TCRB transcripts that were expressed got sequenced, as all of the isolated RNA had been reverse transcribed. Assay used: immunoSEQ multiplex PCR; TCRdb lists only in-frame clones, some missing. Of about 360,000 clones in the sample, roughly 12% were seen once. Sequenced sample: naive CD4+ T cells from blood. The source is a man between 18 and 35 years old in good health.

This chain connects TRBV9 to TRBJ1-5; D ambiguous. Trimming left V 0 bases short and J 5 bases short, with 12 bases between. Germline assignment: CDR1 SGDLS and CDR2 YYNGEE. The CDR3 loop spans 15 amino acids. The CDR3 here is CASSVAGQVYQPQHF. The DNA for the CDR3 is TGTGCCAGCAGCGTAGCTGGGCAGGTTTATCAGCCCCAGCATTTT.

J is TRBJ1-4 and V is TRBV6-5, with D tentatively TRBD1 (5 bases). Germline CDR1 MNHEY, CDR2 SVGAGI. The CDR3 is 15 residues long. V was trimmed by 1 base and J by 4 bases, leaving 10 bases between them. CDR3 nucleotide sequence: TGTGCCAGCAGTTACTTCGGGGGGGATAATGAAAAACTGTTTTTT. Translation gives CASSYFGGDNEKLFF.

The rearrangement joins TRBV28 to TRBJ2-3, with 9 nucleotides matching TRBD1. J lost 3 bases, V lost 2 bases, and 6 bases had no gene match. There are 16 residues in the CDR3. The germline gives CDR1 MDHEN, CDR2 SYDVKM. CDR3 region: CASSLTGQGNTDTQYF. The CDR3 DNA sequence: TGTGCCAGCAGTTTAACGGGACAGGGTAATACAGATACGCAGTATTTT.

This clone was detected only a few times. The V call is TRBV4-3, the J call TRBJ1-1; D is possibly TRBD1 (5 bases). V lost 1 base to trimming and J lost 7 bases, with 13 bases between them. CDR1 is LGHNA, CDR2 YSLEER, per germline. This CDR3 spans 14 amino acids. As DNA, the CDR3 is TGCGCCAGCAGCCAAGGGTCGGGGGATGATGAAGCTTTCTTT. This translates into CASSQGSGDDEAFF.

V and J are TRBV9 and TRBJ2-1; 10 nucleotides line up with TRBD2. J gave up 10 bases and V 0 bases, and 10 bases lay outside the gene matches. The germline V gene has CDR1 SGDLS and CDR2 YYNGEE. This CDR3 is built from 16 residues. CDR3 amino acids: CASSVGGASGSTEQFF. DNA for the CDR3: TGTGCCAGCAGCGTAGGGGGGGCTAGCGGGAGCACCGAGCAGTTCTTC. The full variable domain, rest sourced from reference TRBV9 and TRBJ2-1, is DSGVTQTPKHLITATGQRVTLRCSPRSGDLSVYWYQQSLDQGLQFLIQYYNGEERAKGNILERFSAQQFPDLHSELNLSSLELGDSALYFCASSVGGASGSTEQFFGPGTRLTVL.

The chain employs TRBV28 and TRBJ1-1; D is undetermined. The V end was cut by 6 bases, the J end by 3 bases, with 11 bases between. The germline V gene encodes CDR1 MDHEN and CDR2 SYDVKM. This CDR3 is 13 amino acids long. CDR3 coding DNA: TGTGCCAGCAGCACCAACAGAGACACTGAAGCTTTCTTT. As protein: CASSTNRDTEAFF.

This clone was detected only a few times. The rearrangement uses TRBV2 and TRBJ2-7; D may be TRBD1 (6 bases). Trimming took off 2 bases at V and 7 bases at J, with 21 bases between the two ends. This CDR3 is built from 16 residues. The germline V gene has CDR1 SNHLY and CDR2 FYNNEI. CDR3 amino acids: CASSELGLNQRGEQYF. The CDR3 DNA follows: TGTGCCAGCAGTGAATTGGGCCTCAATCAAAGGGGGGAGCAGTACTTC.

Remarks on this clone: A read error may account for a junction end that differs from germline. The gene calls are TRBV29-1 and TRBJ2-1, with a weak D call TRBD1 (6 bases). This CDR3 comprises 11 residues. From germline, CDR1 is SQVTM and CDR2 ANQGSEA. CDR3 nucleotides: TGCAGCGTTGCAGGGGACCAAAAAAGGGTCTTC. Protein product: CSVAGDQKRVF.

The chain combines TRBV18 with TRBJ2-1, with D tentatively TRBD2 (5 bases). V dropped 3 bases and J dropped 7 bases, with 16 bases sitting between them. Germline V CDR1 and CDR2: KGHSH, LQKENI. The CDR3 has 15 residues. The CDR3 DNA is TGTGCCAGCTCACCTCCTTCCAAAACGGGGAATGAGCAGTTCTTC. This sequence encodes CASSPPSKTGNEQFF.

This clone was seen only a few times. V and J are TRBV10-3 and TRBJ2-7; 11 bases map to TRBD2. The junction had 7 bases not matched to a gene; V was cut back by 6 bases and J by 0 bases. Germline CDR1 is ENHRY and CDR2 is SYGVKD. This CDR3 region has 16 residues. In DNA, the CDR3 is TGTGCCATCAGGTCAAGAACTAGCGGGAGCTCCTACGAGCAGTACTTC. This translates into CAIRSRTSGSSYEQYF.

This clone was counted only a few times. The rearrangement uses TRBV10-3 and TRBJ2-5, with D maybe TRBD1 (6 bases). Per the germline V gene, CDR1 is ENHRY and CDR2 is SYGVKD. V lost 6 bases, J lost 0 bases, and 8 bases lay in between. The CDR3 contains 13 residues. The CDR3 protein is CAISAGDQETQYF. The CDR3 bases are TGTGCCATCAGCGCAGGGGACCAAGAGACCCAGTACTTC.

This clone was observed a few times. The chain recombines TRBV4-2 with TRBJ2-7; 8 positions match TRBD1. Germline V gene sequence: CDR1 LGHNA, CDR2 YNFKEQ. CDR3 size: 16 residues. The junction had 8 bases not matched to a gene; V was cut back by 0 bases and J by 4 bases. CDR3 coding DNA: TGTGCCAGCAGCCAAGATTCGGCTGACAGGGGTTACGAGCAGTACTTC. This encodes CASSQDSADRGYEQYF.

The chain employs TRBV5-1 and TRBJ1-4; TRBD1 agrees at 7 bases. The CDR3 contains 15 residues. Germline CDR1 SGHRS, CDR2 YFSETQ. Germline trimming cut 3 bases from V and 5 bases from J; bases unmatched to any gene: 7. In DNA, the CDR3 is TGCGCCAGCAGCTCGCGACAGGGTACAAATGAAAAACTGTTTTTT. Translating it yields CASSSRQGTNEKLFF. Together with reference TRBV5-1 and TRBJ1-4, the CDR3 gives the full variable domain: KAGVTQTPRYLIKTRGQQVTLSCSPISGHRSVSWYQQTPGQGLQFLFEYFSETQRNKGNFPGRFSGRQFSNSRSEMNVSTLELGDSALYLCASSSRQGTNEKLFFGSGTQLSVL.

This clone was counted a few times. The chain employs TRBV7-9 and TRBJ2-2, with TRBD1 as a possible D gene (6 bases). Trimming cost V 5 bases and J 1 base, with 8 bases left between them. The CDR3 totals 14 residues. Germline V gene sequence: CDR1 SEHNR, CDR2 FQNEAQ (reference sequence). CDR3 nucleotide sequence: TGTGCCAGCAGCCGGGGACAGAACACCGGGGAGCTGTTTTTT. Its translation is CASSRGQNTGELFF. Complete variable domain (other parts from reference TRBV7-9 and TRBJ2-2): DTGVSQNPRHKITKRGQNVTFRCDPISEHNRLYWYRQTLGQGPEFLTYFQNEAQLEKSRLLSDRFSAERPKGSFSTLEIQRTEQGDSAMYLCASSRGQNTGELFFGEGSRLTVL.

Only a few counts were recorded for this clone. V gene TRBV11-2 combines with J gene TRBJ1-1; D unresolved. Germline CDR1 and CDR2: SGHAT and FQNNGV. The V gene lost 4 bases and the J gene lost 4 bases, with 10 bases spanning the gap. The CDR3 sequence is 13 residues long. This chain's CDR3 is CASSSESVTEAFF. In DNA, the CDR3 is TGTGCCAGCAGCTCCGAAAGCGTCACTGAAGCTTTCTTT.

This clone has more than one count but fewer than ten. This chain joins TRBV9 and TRBJ2-3; the match to TRBD2 covers 12 bases. Germline V gene lookup returns CDR1 SGDLS and CDR2 YYNGEE. After removal of 3 bases from V and 8 bases from J, the junction contained 7 bases not matched to a gene. The CDR3 is 15 amino acids. CDR3 coding DNA: TGTGCCAGCAGCGCAGGACTAGCGGGGCCCGGTACGCAGTATTTT. Protein product: CASSAGLAGPGTQYF.

The V gene is TRBV4-3, the J gene TRBJ2-1, with TRBD2 identical over 11 bases. Germline V lookup: CDR1 LGHNA, CDR2 YSLEER. V gave up 3 bases and J gave up 1 base; unmatched junction bases: 11. The length of the CDR3 is 19 residues. The DNA of the CDR3 is TGCGCCAGCAGCCACGACCCAACTAGCGGGAGAACGTCCTACAATGAGCAGTTCTTC. Translation: CASSHDPTSGRTSYNEQFF.

The chain employs TRBV28 and TRBJ2-7; perhaps TRBD2 as D (6 bases). Trimming shortened V by 7 bases and J by 5 bases, and 18 bases separated the two germline ends. CDR3 size: 14 residues. CDR1 and CDR2 from the germline V gene are MDHEN and SYDVKM. CDR3 DNA: TGTGCCAGCAAGTTAAGCGGGCCTCGAGACGAGCAGTACTTC. Amino acids: CASKLSGPRDEQYF. Filled out from reference TRBV28 and TRBJ2-7, the complete variable domain reads DVKVTQSSRYLVKRTGEKVFLECVQDMDHENMFWYRQDPGLGLRLIYFSYDVKMKEKGDIPEGYSVSREKKERFSLILESASTNQTSMYLCASKLSGPRDEQYFGPGTRLTVT.

V usage is TRBV4-2 and J usage is TRBJ2-5, with D hard to call. This CDR3 contains 16 residues. Germline V CDR1 and CDR2: LGHNA, YNFKEQ. V dropped 1 base and J dropped 0 bases, with 12 bases sitting between them. The CDR3 loop reads CASSQGQRTDQETQYF. In DNA, the CDR3 is TGTGCCAGCAGCCAAGGGCAGCGTACGGACCAAGAGACCCAGTACTTC.

This clone turned up a few times. The chain combines TRBV4-2 with TRBJ1-3, with unresolved D. Germline CDR1 reads LGHNA; CDR2 reads YNFKEQ. CDR3 size: 17 residues. The V and J ends lost 0 bases and 0 bases respectively, with 12 bases between them. CDR3 sequence reads: CASSQDPGIHSGNTIYF. CDR3 bases: TGTGCCAGCAGCCAAGATCCGGGGATTCACTCTGGAAACACCATATATTTT.

This chain connects TRBV28 to TRBJ1-5, with 7 bases identical to TRBD1. The CDR3 is made up of 18 amino acids. The germline V gene encodes CDR1 MDHEN and CDR2 SYDVKM. Trimming at V came to 2 bases and at J to 2 bases, leaving 12 bases not matched to a gene. CDR3 sequence: CASSLPPFFTGGNQPQHF. The CDR3 DNA reads as TGTGCCAGCAGTTTACCCCCATTCTTTACAGGGGGCAATCAGCCCCAGCATTTT.

This clone has more than one count but fewer than ten. The rearrangement joins TRBV30 to TRBJ2-1; possibly TRBD1 for D (5 bases). V dropped 7 bases and J dropped 4 bases, with 8 bases sitting between them. CDR3 length equals 11 residues. Germline CDR1 is GTSNPN and CDR2 is SVGIG (reference sequence). In DNA form, the CDR3 reads TGTGCCTCTAAGGGGTACAATGAGCAGTTCTTC. Translated: CASKGYNEQFF.